Below are 3 T cell receptor beta chains sequenced from a single sample in a study of blood T cell repertoires in COVID-19. Assay: immunoSEQ multiplex PCR; the TCRdb copy retains only in-frame clones and omits some. The table lists about 210,000 clones, about 87% of them singletons. Material: peripheral blood. The receptor set was obtained from a man between 60 and 70 years old who had recovered from COVID-19.

The chain uses TRBV6-5 and TRBJ2-1; D is perhaps TRBD2 (6 bases). Germline V gene sequence: CDR1 MNHEY, CDR2 SVGAGI. This CDR3 region has 15 residues. Trimming shortened V by 2 bases and J by 7 bases, and 15 bases separated the two germline ends. CDR3 amino acids: CASSYKVRAGNEQFF. Written as DNA, the CDR3 is TGTGCCAGCAGTTACAAGGTCAGGGCGGGGAATGAGCAGTTCTTC.

The J gene is TRBJ1-2, the V gene TRBV19; no clear D gene. Germline CDR1 LNHDA, CDR2 SQIVND (reference sequence). V was shortened by 0 bases and J by 5 bases, with 16 bases between the two germline ends. The CDR3 has 16 residues. Written as DNA, the CDR3 is TGTGCCAGTAGTATAGATGCCAGGCGATCCAGTTATGGCTACACCTTC. Translated, it gives CASSIDARRSSYGYTF.

The chain recombines TRBV6-1 with TRBJ2-1; 11 bases align to TRBD1. CDR3 length: 19 residues. J was trimmed by 8 bases and V by 2 bases; bases with no gene match: 17. Germline V lookup: CDR1 MNHNS, CDR2 SASEGT. The CDR3 DNA sequence: TGTGCCAGCAGTGAAATGGGACAGGGGGTGATTAGCGGGAGCCATGAGCAGTTCTTC. Translating gives CASSEMGQGVISGSHEQFF.